Listed below are T cell receptor beta chains from one sample, sequenced in a study of blood T cells in healthy people across ages. Using its own MiXCR run on the 5' RACE reads, TCRdb lists one record per CDR3 protein. The data contain some 920,000 distinct CDR3 sequences, roughly 50% of them singletons. Sequenced: blood. The receptors originated from a woman aged 60-75 years in good health. CDR3s include the opening cysteine and the closing phenylalanine or tryptophan. The D gene is left open where the match is weak. Some rows mark clone size as missing; the rest say once, few, many or name a class of expanded clone.

TRBJ2-7	TRBV15	.	.	TGTGCCACCAGCAGAGAGGGGCGCAGGGGAGCCGAGCAGTACTTC	CATSREGRRGAEQYF
TRBJ2-1	TRBV10-3	few	.	TGTGCCATCAGTGAACGGGCTAGCGTCTACAATGAGCAGTTCTTC	CAISERASVYNEQFF
TRBJ2-7	TRBV29-1	.	.	TGCAGCGTCTCCAACAGGGCCGCCTACGAGCAGTACTTC	CSVSNRAAYEQYF
TRBJ2-7	TRBV12-3/TRBV12-4	.	TRBD2	TGTGCCAGCGGCCGGGGGACTAGCGGGAGTTGGGCCTACGAGCAGTACTTC	CASGRGTSGSWAYEQYF
TRBJ2-4	TRBV28	.	TRBD2	TGTGCCAGCAGTTTTGATTCCAGGAGCGGGAGGCGAGCGGCCAAAAACATTCAGTACTTC	CASSFDSRSGRRAAKNIQYF
TRBJ2-3	TRBV3-1	.	.	TGTGCCAGCACCGACCGGGGCCCCGATACGCAGTATTTT	CASTDRGPDTQYF
TRBJ2-5	TRBV20-1	once	.	TGCAGTGCTAGCACCCAAGAGACCCAGTACTTC	CSASTQETQYF
TRBJ2-7	TRBV29-1	few	.	TGCAGCGTTGCCCCAGGAACCATCACCTACGAGCAGTACTTC	CSVAPGTITYEQYF
TRBJ2-7	TRBV30	few	TRBD2	TGTGCCTGGTCCCCAGGGACTAGCTTATACGAGCAGTACTTC	CAWSPGTSLYEQYF
TRBJ2-3	TRBV11-2	.	TRBD2	TGTGCTAGTCAGCGGGAGGGTCGGGCAGATACGCAGTATTTT	CASQREGRADTQYF
TRBJ2-1	TRBV2	.	TRBD1	TGTGCCAGCACCCGAAGTGTGGGACAGGGGGCTAATGAGCAGTTCTTC	CASTRSVGQGANEQFF
TRBJ2-1	TRBV2	few	.	TGTGCCAGCAGCAATGAGCAGTTCTTC	CASSNEQFF
TRBJ2-5	TRBV4-2	few	.	TGTGCCAGCAGCCACCGGGACCAAGAGACCCAGTACTTC	CASSHRDQETQYF
TRBJ2-1	TRBV7-2	few	TRBD1	TGTGCCAGCAGACTAGGGGGCGGTTCCTACAATGAGCAGTTCTTC	CASRLGGGSYNEQFF
TRBJ2-5	TRBV10-3	.	TRBD2	TGTGCCATCAGTGCCCTCGCTTCGTCGGTAGCGGGCTCGACCCAGTACTTC	CAISALASSVAGSTQYF
TRBJ1-5	TRBV6-5	few	.	TGTGCCAGCAGTTACTCTTGGGACTCCCGTAGCAATCAGCCCCAGCATTTT	CASSYSWDSRSNQPQHF
TRBJ1-1	TRBV2	.	.	TGTGCCAACCGGTCGCCAGAGAACACTGAAGCTTTCTTT	CANRSPENTEAFF
TRBJ2-7	TRBV7-2	.	.	TGTGCCAGCAGCTTAATTTGGCGGGCAGACTCCTACGAGCAGTACTTC	CASSLIWRADSYEQYF
TRBJ2-1	TRBV3-1	few	.	TGTGCCAGCAGCCCCTTGGCCCCGGGACGAACAGGCAATGAGCAGTTCTTC	CASSPLAPGRTGNEQFF
TRBJ2-7	TRBV11-2	few	TRBD1	TGTGCCAGCACCCTTAACCGGGACAGTTCCTACGAGCAGTACTTC	CASTLNRDSSYEQYF
TRBJ2-3	TRBV29-1	.	.	TGCAGCGTTGACGGCCGCCCAGCCCACACAGATACGCAGTATTTT	CSVDGRPAHTDTQYF
TRBJ2-3	TRBV29-1	once	TRBD1	TGCGGCGTTCCCGGGACAGGTGGTGTCCCAGATACGCAGTATTTT	CGVPGTGGVPDTQYF
TRBJ2-7	TRBV4-3	.	.	TGCGCCAGCAGCCAAGGGGGCGGGTACTACGTGCAGTACTTC	CASSQGGGYYVQYF
TRBJ1-5	TRBV18	once	TRBD1	TGTGCCAGCTCACCGGCCTACACAGGGGGGAAAGGTCAGCCCCAGCATTTT	CASSPAYTGGKGQPQHF
TRBJ2-7	TRBV12-3/TRBV12-4	.	TRBD2	TGTGCCAGCAGTTTCATCGTGGCGGGGGGCTACGAGCAGTGCTTC	CASSFIVAGGYEQCF
TRBJ2-7	TRBV20-1	.	TRBD1	TGCAGTGCGCTGACAGGGGGCGCATCCCACGAGCAGTACTTC	CSALTGGASHEQYF
TRBJ1-1	TRBV12-3/TRBV12-4	few	.	TGTGCCAGCAGTTTTAGGGGCGAGAACACTGAAGCTTTCTTT	CASSFRGENTEAFF
TRBJ2-7	TRBV10-2	.	.	TGCACCAGCAGTGTAGGGTACGAGCAGTACTTC	CTSSVGYEQYF
TRBJ2-7	TRBV6-5	.	TRBD1	TGTGCCAGCAGTTACGAGGGGACAGGACTTCCCTACGAGCAGTACTTC	CASSYEGTGLPYEQYF
TRBJ2-5	TRBV20-1	.	.	TGCAGTGCGCAGGGGGGATGGGGCTCCCAAGAGACCCAGTACTTC	CSAQGGWGSQETQYF
TRBJ2-3	TRBV6-6	once	TRBD2	TGTGCCAGCCGGGACTACCTTGGCACAGATACGCAGTATTTT	CASRDYLGTDTQYF
TRBJ2-4	TRBV28	.	TRBD1	TGTGCCAGCAGTAAAAACCGGGACAGGGGGAAACGGGAGCAGTACTTC	CASSKNRDRGKREQYF
TRBJ2-5	TRBV7-2	.	TRBD2	TGTGCCAGCAGGATTACTAGCGGGGATGGGGAGACCCAGTACTTC	CASRITSGDGETQYF
TRBJ2-3	TRBV3-1	few	TRBD1	TGTGCCAGCAGCTCGACAGGGTTTACGTATTTT	CASSSTGFTYF
TRBJ2-7	TRBV20-1	few	TRBD2	TGCAGTGCTAGCGGGAGGGAGTCCTACGAGCAGTACTTC	CSASGRESYEQYF
TRBJ2-1	TRBV20-1	few	.	TGCAGTGCTAGTACTTATAGGGAGACGGGGCAGTTCTTC	CSASTYRETGQFF
TRBJ2-7	TRBV2	many	TRBD1	TGTGCCGGGAGGACAGGGGACTCGTACGAGCAGTACTTC	CAGRTGDSYEQYF
TRBJ1-5	TRBV7-8	.	TRBD1	TGTGCCAGCAGCTCCGACAGGGATCAGCCCCAGCATTTT	CASSSDRDQPQHF
TRBJ2-7	TRBV4-1	.	.	TGCGCCAGCAGCCAAGGGCGGGACGAGCAGTACTTC	CASSQGRDEQYF
TRBJ2-1	TRBV20-1	few	.	TGCAGTGCAAAGGACGGGAGCTCCTACAATGAGCAGTTCTTC	CSAKDGSSYNEQFF
TRBJ2-1	TRBV7-8	.	TRBD1	TGTGCCAGCAGCTTAGTGGACAGGGGGTCTTCCTTCCGCCACAATGGGCAGTTCTTC	CASSLVDRGSSFRHNGQFF
TRBJ2-7	TRBV11-3	.	TRBD2	TGTGCCAGCAGCTTAGATTCCGCGGGAGATAGGGAGCAGTACTTC	CASSLDSAGDREQYF
TRBJ2-6	TRBV13	.	.	TGTGCCAGCAGCGCGCGCCTCCCTGGGGCCAACGTCCTGACTTTC	CASSARLPGANVLTF